This TCR beta chain stems from a study of CD8 T cells in ankylosing spondylitis. Per germline, CDR1 DFQATT and CDR2 SNEGSKA (reference sequence). The V and J ends lost 1 base and 2 bases respectively, with 31 bases between them. This CDR3 has 21 amino acids. Whole-study results and caveats: What appeared characteristic of ankylosing spondylitis blood was a TCR beta motif of eight highly homologous variants.

This clonotype was counted only a few times. Its antigen is not known. TCRdb analysed the 5' RACE reads with MiXCR anew, one entry per CDR3 protein. The data contain 400,000 to 450,000 distinct CDR3 sequences, roughly 17% of them singletons. This TCR was sampled from a male donor with ankylosing spondylitis. Material: blood, either unsorted or a sorted T cell fraction (not recorded which). This rearrangement joins TRBV20-1 to TRBJ2-3, with D perhaps being TRBD1 or TRBD2 (5 bases each). CDR3 nucleotide sequence: TGCAGTGCTAGAGCGTACATTGGAGGACCCGGGACCCCCGCTGACACAGATACGCAGTATTTT. Translated: CSARAYIGGPGTPADTDTQYF.